A selection of T cell receptor beta chains follows, all from one sample in a study of CD8 T cells in Susac syndrome. TCRdb itself ran the immunoSEQ multiplex PCR reads through MiXCR, one entry per CDR3 protein. The data contain 74,000 or so distinct CDR3 sequences, 85% to 95% of them singletons. The sequencing sample was made of CD4+ T cells from PBMCs. These receptors came from a human donor with Susac syndrome. Both conserved end residues are part of each CDR3. The D gene is left open where the match is weak. Clone size is stated in some rows and not others, as once, few, many or a class when expanded.

d_call cdr3_length j_call v_call clone_size cdr3_nt cdr3_aa
- 12 TRBJ2-4 TRBV28 - TGTGCCAGCAGTATAGCCAAAAACATTCAGTACTTC CASSIAKNIQYF
- 15 TRBJ2-2 TRBV20-1 - TGCAGTGCTATAGACGGCACCTCGAACACCGGGGAGCTGTTTTTT CSAIDGTSNTGELFF
TRBD2 15 TRBJ2-1 TRBV20-1 - TGCAGTGCTAGGAATACTTTGGCGGGAGCAAATGAGCAGTTCTTC CSARNTLAGANEQFF
- 13 TRBJ2-2 TRBV5-1 - TGCGCCAGCAGCGGCTATAACACCGGGGAGCTGTTTTTT CASSGYNTGELFF
- 14 TRBJ2-5 TRBV28 - TGTGCCAGCAGTTTAGGGGGTCGCACAGAGACCCAGTACTTC CASSLGGRTETQYF
TRBD2 14 TRBJ2-3 TRBV20-1 - TGCAGTGCTAGAGTGGCGGGGGGGTCGGATACGCAGTATTTT CSARVAGGSDTQYF
- 10 TRBJ2-3 TRBV20-1 - TGCAGAGCCGCGGGAGATACGCAGTATTTT CRAAGDTQYF
TRBD2 13 TRBJ2-7 TRBV27 - TGTGCCAGCAGTTTACTAGCGGGATTCGAGCAGTACTTC CASSLLAGFEQYF
- 11 TRBJ1-1 TRBV20-1 - TGCAGGGGGGCCACAAGGCGGGTCGCTTTCTTT CRGATRRVAFF
- 12 TRBJ2-5 TRBV15 - TGTGCCACCTCAGACGGGAAAGAGACCCAGTACTTC CATSDGKETQYF
- 13 TRBJ2-7 TRBV20-1 - TGCAGTGCTATCGGCCTCCAGGGCTACGAGCAGTACTTC CSAIGLQGYEQYF
- 12 TRBJ2-7 TRBV28 - TGTGCCAGCATTCGGGGTTCGTACGAGCAGTACTTC CASIRGSYEQYF
- 16 TRBJ1-5 TRBV4-1 - TGCGCCAGCAGCCAAGACGGAGGGATAGGGAATCAGCCCCAGCATTTT CASSQDGGIGNQPQHF
- 13 TRBJ1-5 TRBV30 - TGTGCCTGGAGTGTCTCTGTAAATCAGCCCCAGCATTTT CAWSVSVNQPQHF
- 13 TRBJ1-4 TRBV20-1 - TGCAGTGCTAGAGATAGTGAGACGGGGAAACTGTTTTTT CSARDSETGKLFF
- 16 TRBJ1-1 TRBV5-1 - TGCGCCAGCAGCTTGATGAGTGGGCCGAGGAACACTGAAGCTTTCTTT CASSLMSGPRNTEAFF
- 13 TRBJ1-5 TRBV2 - TGTGCCAGCAATCGGGACATTTATCAGCCCCAGCATTTT CASNRDIYQPQHF
- 15 TRBJ2-5 TRBV20-1 - TGCAGTGCTAGCTCCCCGATGGCGGATCAAGAGACCCAGTACTTC CSASSPMADQETQYF
- 13 TRBJ1-5 TRBV5-1 - TGCGCCAGCAGCTTGTGGGGGAATCAGCCCCAGCATTTT CASSLWGNQPQHF
- 15 TRBJ2-5 TRBV5-1 - TGCGCCAGCAGCTCCGGGGCCGTGGCACAAGAGACCCAGTACTTC CASSSGAVAQETQYF
TRBD1 13 TRBJ2-5 TRBV2 - TGTGCCAGCACGGGACAGGGGACGGAGACCCAGTACTTC CASTGQGTETQYF
TRBD1 14 TRBJ2-7 TRBV6-2/TRBV6-3 once TGTGCCAGCAGTTCATGGACAGGGGACTACGAGCAGTACTTC CASSSWTGDYEQYF
TRBD2 15 TRBJ2-1 TRBV30 - TGTGCCTGGGGGGGGCAAACTAGCGGGTTTAATGAGCAGTTCTTC CAWGGQTSGFNEQFF
TRBD1 14 TRBJ1-6 TRBV3-1 - TGTGCCAGCAGTCGACAGGGGTTCAACTCACCCCTCCACTTT CASSRQGFNSPLHF
- 13 TRBJ1-2 TRBV27 - TGTGCCAGCAGTAGCGGCGCCCACTATGGCTACACCTTC CASSSGAHYGYTF
TRBD1 15 TRBJ2-7 TRBV3-1 - TGTGCCAGCAGCCAGGGACAGGGGGTTCTATACGAGCAGTACTTC CASSQGQGVLYEQYF